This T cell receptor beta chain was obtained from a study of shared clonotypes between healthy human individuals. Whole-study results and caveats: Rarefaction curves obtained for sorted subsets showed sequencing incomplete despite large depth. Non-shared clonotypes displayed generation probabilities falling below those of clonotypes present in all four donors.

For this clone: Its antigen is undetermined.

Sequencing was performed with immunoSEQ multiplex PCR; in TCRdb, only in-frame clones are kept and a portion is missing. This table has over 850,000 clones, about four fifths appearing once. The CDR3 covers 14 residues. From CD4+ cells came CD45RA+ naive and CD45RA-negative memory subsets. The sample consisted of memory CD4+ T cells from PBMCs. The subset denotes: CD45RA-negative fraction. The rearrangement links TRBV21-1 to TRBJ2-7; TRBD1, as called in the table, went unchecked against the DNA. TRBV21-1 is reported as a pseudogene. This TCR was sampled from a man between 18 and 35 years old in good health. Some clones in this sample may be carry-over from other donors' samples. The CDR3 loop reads CASNATGSHYEQYF. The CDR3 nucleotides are TGTGCCAGCAACGCGACAGGTTCTCACTACGAGCAGTACTTC.